Listed here are 2 T cell receptor beta chains from one sample, sequenced in a study of blood T cell repertoires in COVID-19. Clones were sequenced by immunoSEQ multiplex PCR, and TCRdb holds only the in-frame ones, with some missing. The sample holds some 200,000 clones, 85% to 90% seen once. Sequenced sample: peripheral blood. The origin of the receptors is a man at least 80 years old with acute or convalescent COVID-19.

The chain has TRBV5-1 and TRBJ2-2; TRBD2 matches at 8 bases. V dropped 0 bases and J dropped 6; count of bases not matched to a gene: 7. The germline V gene has CDR1 SGHRS and CDR2 YFSETQ. There are 16 residues in the CDR3. CDR3 amino acids: CASSLAPAGGPGELFF. The CDR3 nucleotides read TGCGCCAGCAGCTTGGCCCCGGCGGGAGGTCCCGGGGAGCTGTTTTTT.

Written as DNA, the CDR3 is TGCGCCAGCAGCTTGAATCGGGACAACTACAATGAGCAGTTCTTC. Protein product: CASSLNRDNYNEQFF. This chain connects TRBV5-1 to TRBJ2-1; D is possibly TRBD1 (6 bases). V shed 1 base and J shed 3 bases, with 11 bases lying between them. CDR1 is SGHRS and CDR2 is YFSETQ in the germline V gene. The length of the CDR3 is 15 residues.